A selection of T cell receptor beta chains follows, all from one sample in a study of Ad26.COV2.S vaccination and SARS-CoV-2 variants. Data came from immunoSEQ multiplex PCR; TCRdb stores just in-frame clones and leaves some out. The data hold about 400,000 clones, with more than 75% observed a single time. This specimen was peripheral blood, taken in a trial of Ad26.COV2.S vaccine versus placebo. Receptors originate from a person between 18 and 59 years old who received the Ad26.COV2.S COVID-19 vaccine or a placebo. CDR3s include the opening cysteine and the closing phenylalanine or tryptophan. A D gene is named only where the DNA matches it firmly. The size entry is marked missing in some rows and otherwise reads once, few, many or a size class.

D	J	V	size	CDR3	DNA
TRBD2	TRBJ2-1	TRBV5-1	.	CASSLVLAGARSGNEQFF	TGCGCCAGCAGCTTGGTCCTAGCGGGGGCCAGAAGTGGCAATGAGCAGTTCTTC
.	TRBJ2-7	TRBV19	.	CASSTYGEEHSYEQYF	TGTGCCAGTAGTACCTACGGAGAGGAGCACTCCTACGAGCAGTACTTC
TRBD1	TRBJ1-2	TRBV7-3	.	CASSPGQGADYGYTF	TGTGCCAGCAGCCCGGGACAGGGGGCAGACTATGGCTACACCTTC
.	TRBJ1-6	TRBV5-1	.	CASSLNGQGSYNSPLHF	TGCGCCAGCAGCTTGAATGGGCAGGGCTCCTATAATTCACCCCTCCACTTT
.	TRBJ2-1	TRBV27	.	CASGEGFSNEQFF	TGTGCCAGCGGCGAGGGTTTCAGCAATGAGCAGTTCTTC
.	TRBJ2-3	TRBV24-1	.	CATSEGGATGRTDTQYF	TGTGCCACCAGTGAAGGGGGGGCGACAGGGCGCACAGATACGCAGTATTTT
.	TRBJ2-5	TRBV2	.	CASSVELLETQYF	TGTGCCAGCAGTGTAGAACTGCTGGAGACCCAGTACTTC
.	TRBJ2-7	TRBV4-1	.	CASSQGWGDTYEQYF	TGCGCCAGCAGCCAAGGTTGGGGGGATACCTACGAGCAGTACTTC
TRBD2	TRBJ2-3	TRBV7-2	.	CASFKLAGAEDTQYF	TGTGCCAGCTTTAAGCTAGCGGGGGCAGAAGATACGCAGTATTTT
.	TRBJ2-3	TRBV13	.	CASSPRARQDTDTQYF	TGTGCCAGCAGCCCAAGGGCCCGACAGGACACAGATACGCAGTATTTT
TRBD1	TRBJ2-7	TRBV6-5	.	CASSRQGSYEQYF	TGTGCCAGCAGCCGACAGGGATCCTACGAGCAGTACTTC
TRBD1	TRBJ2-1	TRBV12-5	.	CASGFGTGIANEQFF	TGTGCTAGTGGTTTCGGGACAGGGATAGCGAATGAGCAGTTCTTC
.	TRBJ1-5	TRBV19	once	CASSILYSNQPQHF	TGTGCCAGTAGTATTTTATATAGCAATCAGCCCCAGCATTTT
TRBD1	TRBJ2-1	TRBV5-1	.	CASRAGTGGVKEQFF	TGCGCCAGCAGGGCCGGGACAGGGGGCGTCAAGGAGCAGTTCTTC
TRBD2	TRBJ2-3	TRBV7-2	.	CASSFPTSGGPSHTQYF	TGTGCCAGCAGCTTCCCGACTAGCGGGGGTCCATCGCATACGCAGTATTTT
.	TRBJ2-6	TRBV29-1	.	CSVSDSTDSGANVLTF	TGCAGCGTCTCGGACAGTACGGACTCTGGGGCCAACGTCCTGACTTTC
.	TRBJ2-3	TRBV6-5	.	CASSYPTTTDTQYF	TGTGCCAGCAGTTACCCGACAACCACAGATACGCAGTATTTT
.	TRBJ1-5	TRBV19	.	CASSGSLNQPQHF	TGTGCCAGTAGCGGATCACTGAATCAGCCCCAGCATTTT
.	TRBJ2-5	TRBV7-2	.	CASSFPHDNGGTQYF	TGTGCCAGCAGCTTCCCTCACGACAACGGGGGGACCCAGTACTTC
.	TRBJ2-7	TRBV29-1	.	CSVGPLGPEQYF	TGCAGCGTTGGACCCCTAGGGCCCGAGCAGTACTTC
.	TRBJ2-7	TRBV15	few	CATSRDTGYEQYF	TGTGCCACCAGCAGAGATACGGGTTACGAGCAGTACTTC
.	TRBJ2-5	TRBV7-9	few	CASSSQETQYF	TGTGCCAGCAGCTCCCAAGAGACCCAGTACTTC
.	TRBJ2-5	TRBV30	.	CAWSVAGLFQTQYF	TGTGCCTGGAGTGTGGCGGGGCTCTTCCAGACCCAGTACTTC
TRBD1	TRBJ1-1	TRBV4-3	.	CASSQRDSHQNWSEAFF	TGCGCCAGCAGCCAACGGGACAGCCACCAAAATTGGTCTGAAGCTTTCTTT